This T cell receptor (beta chain) was obtained from a study of blood T cell repertoires in COVID-19 (TCRdb year 2020). In terms of the full investigation: The collaborator samples originated in the United States, Italy and Spain and spanned the acute and convalescent phases of COVID-19. The material from the prospective study consisted of cDNA or gDNA derived from T cells, B-cell-depleted T cells, or PBMCs. HLA class I and class II types, where available, came from metadata supplied by the sample provider rather than from assay-based typing. Samples were obtained from the ongoing ImmuneRACE study (first 160 participants) and from 1,254 subjects provided by 6 global collaborators. Deeply sampled blood TCRbeta repertoires from subjects exposed to, actively infected with, or recovered from COVID-19 were included in the dataset. A de-identified subject ID, COVID-19 status, age in years and sex were almost always included in the sample metadata. The repertoires were released in a freely available public database intended as a resource for research on the immune response to SARS-CoV-2. Overall study outcomes, separate from this receptor: How much clinical and demographic metadata was included differed by source and by participant, and the metadata was provided uncurated.

TCRbeta CDR3 regions were amplified from genomic DNA using the immunoSEQ Assay, a bias-controlled multiplex PCR. On the study's bioinformatics: The number of nucleated cells in each sample was estimated by amplification of reference gene primers within the assay. To quantify the absolute abundance of each unique TCRbeta CDR3 rearrangement, sequence reads were collapsed and filtered. For each sample, productive Simpson clonality was calculated as the square root of Simpson's diversity index across productive rearrangements. TCRdb stores this immuneACCESS table with in-frame sequences only. Part of the clones is absent; in the studies checked, under half of the shortfall reflects unresolved V genes, and no reason is known for the rest. D and trimming come from the DNA, and the V and J calls and clone size come from that table. In all, the sample holds 350,000 to 450,000 clones, and 85% to 90% of those were seen once. The ten largest clones add up to around 2.9% of the sample.

Unmatched junction bases come to 0, with V trimmed by 3 bases and J by 4 bases. The CDR3 measures 12 amino acids from cysteine to phenylalanine. Only CDR3 DNA is held: 36 bases, read in frame from base 1. As encoded in the germline V gene, CDR1 is SQVTM while CDR2 is ANQGSEA. Each collaborating institution followed its own protocols to collect whole blood in K2EDTA tubes. For TCRbeta analysis, collaborators shipped samples as frozen whole blood, isolated PBMCs, or DNA extracted from either of those sample types. For this clone: This receptor's antigen is unknown. The input lacks base qualities; no much larger clone sits a single base away.

This TCR was sampled from a human donor in a cohort sampled during active COVID-19. What was sequenced was peripheral blood. This chain joins TRBV29-1 to TRBJ2-1, and TRBD2 matches 7 of the central bases. The nucleotide sequence is given as TGCAGCGTTGAGGGACTATACAATGAGCAGTTCTTC. This sequence encodes CSVEGLYNEQFF.